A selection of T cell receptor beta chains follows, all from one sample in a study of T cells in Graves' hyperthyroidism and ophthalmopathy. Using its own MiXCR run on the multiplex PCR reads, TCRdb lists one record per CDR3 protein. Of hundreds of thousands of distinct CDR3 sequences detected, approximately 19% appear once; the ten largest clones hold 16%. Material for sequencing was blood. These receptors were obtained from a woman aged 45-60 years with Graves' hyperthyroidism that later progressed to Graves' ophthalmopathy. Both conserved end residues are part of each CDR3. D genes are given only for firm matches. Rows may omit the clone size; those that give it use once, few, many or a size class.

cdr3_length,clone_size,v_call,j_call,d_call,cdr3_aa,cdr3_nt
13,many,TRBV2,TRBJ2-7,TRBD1,CAISRQGYYEQYF,TGTGCCATCTCGAGACAGGGGTACTACGAGCAGTACTTC
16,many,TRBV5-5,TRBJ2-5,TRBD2,CASSSLAGGFQETQYF,TGTGCCAGCAGCTCTTTAGCGGGGGGTTTCCAAGAGACCCAGTACTTC
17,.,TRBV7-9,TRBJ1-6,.,CASSLALGGRGDSPLHF,TGTGCCAGCAGCTTAGCGTTGGGTGGCAGGGGAGACTCACCCCTCCACTTT
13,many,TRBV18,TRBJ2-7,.,CASSPPDATEQYF,TGTGCCAGCTCACCACCGGACGCCACCGAGCAGTACTTC
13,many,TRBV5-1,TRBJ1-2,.,CASRATEDYGYTF,TGCGCCAGCAGGGCCACAGAGGACTATGGCTACACCTTC
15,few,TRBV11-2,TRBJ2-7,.,CASSLGFGAPYEQYF,TGTGCCAGCAGCTTAGGGTTTGGGGCCCCTTACGAGCAGTACTTC
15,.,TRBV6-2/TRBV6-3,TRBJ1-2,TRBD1,CASSRGTGPNYGYTF,TGTGCCAGCAGCCGAGGGACAGGGCCTAACTATGGCTACACCTTC
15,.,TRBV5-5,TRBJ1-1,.,CASSLRAGSNTEAFF,TGTGCCAGCAGCTTGCGAGCAGGGTCTAACACTGAAGCTTTCTTT
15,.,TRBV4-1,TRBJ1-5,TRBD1,CASSPRDREDQPQHF,TGCGCCAGCAGCCCCCGGGACAGGGAGGACCAGCCCCAGCATTTT
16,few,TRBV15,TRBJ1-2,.,CATSRGGDTEYYGYTF,TGTGCCACCAGCAGAGGGGGGGACACGGAGTACTATGGCTACACCTTC
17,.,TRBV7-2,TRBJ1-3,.,CASSVGRWGRGGNTIYF,TGTGCCAGCAGCGTGGGAAGGTGGGGGCGAGGTGGAAACACCATATATTTT
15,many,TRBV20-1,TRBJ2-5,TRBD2,CSATMPAGAQETQYF,TGCAGTGCTACAATGCCAGCGGGGGCCCAAGAGACCCAGTACTTC
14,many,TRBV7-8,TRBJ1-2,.,CASSHGGFDYGYTF,TGTGCCAGCAGCCATGGCGGGTTCGACTATGGCTACACCTTC
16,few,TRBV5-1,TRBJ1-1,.,CASSLVTATMNTEAFF,TGCGCCAGCAGCTTGGTGACAGCTACCATGAACACTGAAGCTTTCTTT
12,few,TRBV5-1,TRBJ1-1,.,CASSHGGTEAFF,TGCGCCAGCAGCCACGGAGGCACTGAAGCTTTCTTT
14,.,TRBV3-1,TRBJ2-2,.,CASSQDTVAGELFF,TGTGCCAGCAGCCAAGATACCGTCGCCGGGGAGCTGTTTTTT
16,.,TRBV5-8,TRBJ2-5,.,CASSLEGSQASETQYF,TGTGCCAGCAGCTTGGAGGGCAGCCAGGCATCGGAGACCCAGTACTTC
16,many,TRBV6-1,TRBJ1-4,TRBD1,CASRLQFGDRGGKLFF,TGTGCCAGCAGGCTACAATTCGGGGACAGGGGTGGAAAACTGTTTTTT
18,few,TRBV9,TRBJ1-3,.,CASSVQPDRGLTGNTIYF,TGTGCCAGCAGCGTCCAACCCGATCGGGGTTTAACTGGAAACACCATATATTTT
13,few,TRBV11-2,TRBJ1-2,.,CASSLKTAYGYTF,TGTGCCAGCAGCTTAAAGACAGCCTATGGCTACACCTTC
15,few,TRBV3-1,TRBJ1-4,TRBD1,CASSLTGGTNEKLFF,TGTGCCAGCAGCCTTACAGGGGGAACTAATGAAAAACTGTTTTTT
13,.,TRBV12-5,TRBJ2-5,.,CASGLPADLPKDF,TGTGCTAGTGGTTTGCCGGCGGACTTGCCTAAGGACTTC
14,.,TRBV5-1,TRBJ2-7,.,CASSPGGGGNEQYF,TGTGCCAGCAGCCCTGGCGGGGGCGGGAATGAGCAGTACTTC
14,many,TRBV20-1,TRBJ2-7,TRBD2,CSAPTSGTSYEQYF,TGCAGTGCGCCGACTAGCGGAACCTCCTACGAGCAGTACTTC
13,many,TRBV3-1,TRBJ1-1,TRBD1,CASSRDRVTEAFF,TGTGCCAGCAGCCGGGACAGGGTTACTGAAGCTTTCTTT
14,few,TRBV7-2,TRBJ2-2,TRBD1,CASSLGTGGGELFF,TGTGCCAGCAGCCTCGGGACAGGGGGCGGGGAGCTGTTTTTT
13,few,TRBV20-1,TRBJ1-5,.,CSASFRSDQPQHF,TGCAGTGCTAGTTTTAGGTCTGATCAGCCCCAGCATTTT
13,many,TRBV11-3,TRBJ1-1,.,CASSQEGNTEAFF,TGTGCCAGCAGCCAGGAGGGGAACACTGAAGCTTTCTTT
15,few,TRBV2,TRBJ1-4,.,CASSYPDATNEKLFF,TGTGCCAGCAGTTATCCGGACGCAACTAATGAAAAACTGTTTTTT
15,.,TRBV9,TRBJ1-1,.,CASSVGSGANTEAFF,TGTGCCAGCAGCGTAGGGTCGGGGGCGAACACTGAAGCTTTCTTT
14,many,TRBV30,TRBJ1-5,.,CAWSVQLGRQPQHF,TGTGCCTGGAGTGTACAATTGGGGCGGCAGCCCCAGCATTTT
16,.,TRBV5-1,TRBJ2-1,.,CASSFVVRNTYNEQFF,TGCGCCAGCAGCTTCGTAGTGAGGAATACCTACAATGAGCAGTTCTTC
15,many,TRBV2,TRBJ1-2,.,CASSEFGREGRGYTF,TGTGCCAGCAGTGAATTTGGCAGGGAGGGCCGGGGCTACACCTTC
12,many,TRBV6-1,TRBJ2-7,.,CASTRGGYEQYF,TGTGCCAGCACAAGAGGAGGTTACGAGCAGTACTTC
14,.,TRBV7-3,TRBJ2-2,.,CASSLTGLTGELFF,TGTGCCAGCAGCTTAACCGGGCTCACCGGGGAGCTGTTTTTT
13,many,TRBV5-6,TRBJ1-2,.,CASSLIAGNGYTF,TGTGCCAGCAGCTTGATAGCAGGGAATGGCTACACCTTC
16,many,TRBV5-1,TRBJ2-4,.,CASSPQAAAAKNIQYF,TGCGCCAGCAGCCCCCAAGCTGCCGCCGCCAAAAACATTCAGTACTTC
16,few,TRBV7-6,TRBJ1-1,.,CASSLRGRGYDAEAFF,TGTGCCAGCAGCTTAAGGGGCAGGGGTTATGACGCTGAAGCTTTCTTT
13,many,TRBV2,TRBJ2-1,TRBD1,CATRQGAVNEQFF,TGTGCCACCCGACAGGGGGCGGTCAATGAGCAGTTCTTC